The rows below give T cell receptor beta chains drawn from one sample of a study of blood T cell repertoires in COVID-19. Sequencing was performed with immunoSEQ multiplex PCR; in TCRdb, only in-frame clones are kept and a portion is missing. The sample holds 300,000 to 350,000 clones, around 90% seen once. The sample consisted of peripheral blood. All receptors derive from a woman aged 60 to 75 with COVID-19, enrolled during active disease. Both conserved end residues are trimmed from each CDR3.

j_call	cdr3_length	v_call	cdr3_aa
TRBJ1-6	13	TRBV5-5	ASSPGPAPNSPLH
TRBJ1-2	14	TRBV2	ASSSTKTGIGYGYT
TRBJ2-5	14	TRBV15	ATSKPLDSRRETQY
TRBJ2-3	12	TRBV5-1	ASSLGDSSRTQY
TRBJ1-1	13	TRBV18	ASSPRTLQGVEAF
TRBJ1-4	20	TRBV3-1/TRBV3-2	ASSQADFFSVLVQTTNEKLF
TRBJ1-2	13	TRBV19	ASSMEDSLWMGYT
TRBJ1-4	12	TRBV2	ASRLDRVQEKLF
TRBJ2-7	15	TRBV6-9	ASRDLPGTGIVYEQY
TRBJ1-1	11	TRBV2	ASSVDRVEKAF
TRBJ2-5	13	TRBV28	ASSLSRSGVETQY
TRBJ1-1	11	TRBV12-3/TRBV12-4	ASSLAENTEAF
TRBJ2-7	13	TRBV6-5	ASRKGGGESYEQY
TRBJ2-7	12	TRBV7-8	ASSLGTATYEQY
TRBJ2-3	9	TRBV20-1	SAVLAGGQY
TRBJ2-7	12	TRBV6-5	ASSLQLPSDEQY
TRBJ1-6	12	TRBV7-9	ASSLEQANSPLH
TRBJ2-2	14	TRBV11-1	ASSVQDRVNTGELF
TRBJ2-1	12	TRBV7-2	ASSRLAGNNEQF
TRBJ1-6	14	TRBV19	ASSITPTGLQVPLH
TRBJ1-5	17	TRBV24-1	ATPIRGPRGHYSNQPQH
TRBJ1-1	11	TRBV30	AWSVTANTEAF
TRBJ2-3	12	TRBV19	ASRRAARADTQY
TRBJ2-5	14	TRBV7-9	ASSEPGLASQETQY
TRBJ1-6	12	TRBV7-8	ASSLGWRNSPLH
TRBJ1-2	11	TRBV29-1	SVSDRVPAGYT
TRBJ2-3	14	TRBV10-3	AISDPWDRVTDTQY
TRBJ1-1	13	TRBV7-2	ASSLSWGMNTEAF
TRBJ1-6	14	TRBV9	ASSVGDSPLDSPLH
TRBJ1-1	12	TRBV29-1	SSRSGGLDTEAF
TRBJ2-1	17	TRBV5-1	ASSSQGTSGGASYNEQF
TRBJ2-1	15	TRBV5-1	ASSPFPAASSYNEQF
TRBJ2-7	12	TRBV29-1	SVVPRQDPYEQY
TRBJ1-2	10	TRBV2	ASRGQIYGYT
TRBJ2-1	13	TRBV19	ASSIALTGYNEQF